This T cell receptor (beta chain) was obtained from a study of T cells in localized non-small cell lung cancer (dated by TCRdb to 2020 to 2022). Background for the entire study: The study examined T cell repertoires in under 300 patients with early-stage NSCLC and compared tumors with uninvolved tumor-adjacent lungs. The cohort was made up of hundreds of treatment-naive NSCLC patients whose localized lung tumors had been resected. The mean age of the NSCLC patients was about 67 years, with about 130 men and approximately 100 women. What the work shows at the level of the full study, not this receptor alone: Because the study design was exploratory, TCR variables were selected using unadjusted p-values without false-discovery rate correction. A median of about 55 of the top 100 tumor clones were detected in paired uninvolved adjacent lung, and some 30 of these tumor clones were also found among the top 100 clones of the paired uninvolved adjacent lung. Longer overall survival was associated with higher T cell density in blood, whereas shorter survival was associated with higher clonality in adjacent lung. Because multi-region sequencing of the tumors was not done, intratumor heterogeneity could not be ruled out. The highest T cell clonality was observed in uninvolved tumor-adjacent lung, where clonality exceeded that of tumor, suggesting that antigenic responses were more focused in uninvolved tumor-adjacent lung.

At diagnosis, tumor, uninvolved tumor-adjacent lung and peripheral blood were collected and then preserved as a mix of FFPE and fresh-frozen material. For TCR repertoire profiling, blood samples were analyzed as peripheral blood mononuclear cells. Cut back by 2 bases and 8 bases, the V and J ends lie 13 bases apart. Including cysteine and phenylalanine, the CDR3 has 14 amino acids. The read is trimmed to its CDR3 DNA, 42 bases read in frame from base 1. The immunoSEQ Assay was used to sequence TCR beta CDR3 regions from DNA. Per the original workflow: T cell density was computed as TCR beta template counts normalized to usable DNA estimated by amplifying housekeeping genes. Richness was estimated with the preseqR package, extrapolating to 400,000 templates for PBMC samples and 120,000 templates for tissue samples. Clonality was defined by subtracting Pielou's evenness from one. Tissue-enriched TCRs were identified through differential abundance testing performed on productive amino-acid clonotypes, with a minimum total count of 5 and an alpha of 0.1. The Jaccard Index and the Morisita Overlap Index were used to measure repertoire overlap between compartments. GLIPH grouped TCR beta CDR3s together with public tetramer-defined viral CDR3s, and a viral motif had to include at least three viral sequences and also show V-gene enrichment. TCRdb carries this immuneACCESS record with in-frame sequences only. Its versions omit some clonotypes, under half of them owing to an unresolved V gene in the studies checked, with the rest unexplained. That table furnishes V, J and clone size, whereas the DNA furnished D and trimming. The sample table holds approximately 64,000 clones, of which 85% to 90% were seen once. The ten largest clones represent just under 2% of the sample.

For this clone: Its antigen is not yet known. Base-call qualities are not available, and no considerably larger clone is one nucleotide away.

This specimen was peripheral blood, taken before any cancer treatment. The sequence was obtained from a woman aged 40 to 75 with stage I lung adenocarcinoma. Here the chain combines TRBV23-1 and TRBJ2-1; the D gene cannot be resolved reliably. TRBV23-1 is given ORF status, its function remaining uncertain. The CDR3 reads CASSQVRRNYEQFF. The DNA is TGCGCCAGCAGTCAAGTCCGTCGTAACTATGAGCAGTTCTTC.